The 7 T cell receptor beta chains in this list originate from one sample, sequenced in a study of T cell responses to AZD1222 COVID-19 vaccine. The protocol was immunoSEQ multiplex PCR, while the TCRdb copy is restricted to in-frame clones and leaves out a portion. The table shows 150,000 to 200,000 clones, with 70% to 90% occurring only once. The sample in question was peripheral blood, obtained on day 0 of AZD1222 vaccination. These receptor sequences come from an adult in good health.

The CDR3 nucleotides are TGTGCCAGCAGCTGGGGACAGGGGAGGAACACTGAAGCTTTCTTT. This sequence encodes CASSWGQGRNTEAFF. The rearrangement links TRBV5-6 to TRBJ1-1; TRBD1 matches at 10 bases. J gave up 1 base and V 3 bases, and 3 bases lay outside the gene matches. The CDR3 is made up of 15 amino acids. CDR1 and CDR2 (germline): SGHDT, YYEEEE.

The chain couples TRBV6-6 to TRBJ1-2; 9 nucleotides line up with TRBD1. This CDR3 contains 16 residues. From germline, CDR1 is MNHNY and CDR2 SVGAGI (reference sequence). The ends lost 6 bases at V and 5 bases at J; junction bases unmatched: 13. This CDR3 reads CASRLTGTGSLYGYTF. The CDR3 DNA reads TGTGCCAGCAGACTCACCGGGACAGGGTCTTTGTATGGCTACACCTTC.

This clone came up once. Here the CDR3 reads CASSSSGVTGELFF. The CDR3, as DNA: TGTGCCAGCAGCTCTAGCGGGGTCACCGGGGAGCTGTTTTTT. The chain links TRBV28 to TRBJ2-2; 9 bases agree with TRBD2. The V and J ends lost 6 bases and 4 bases, in that order; junction bases with no gene match: 3. The CDR3 is made up of 14 amino acids. CDR1 and CDR2 (germline): MDHEN, SYDVKM.

This clone occurred a few times. The chain is built from TRBV15 and TRBJ1-5, with 9 bases fitting TRBD1. The germline V gene encodes CDR1 LNHNV and CDR2 YYDKDF (reference sequence). The CDR3 runs to 16 residues. Trimming took 4 bases from V and 7 from J; bases not matched to a gene: 11. The CDR3 region is CATSNRGQGGGQPQHF. CDR3 sequence (DNA): TGTGCCACCAGCAACAGGGGACAGGGCGGGGGACAGCCCCAGCATTTT. Based on the CDR3 plus reference TRBV15 and TRBJ1-5, the full variable domain is DAMVIQNPRYQVTQFGKPVTLSCSQTLNHNVMYWYQQKSSQAPKLLFHYYDKDFNNEADTPDNFQSRRPNTSFCFLDIRSPGLGDTAMYLCATSNRGQGGGQPQHFGDGTRLSIL.

V usage is TRBV3-1 (or the pseudogene TRBV3-2) and J usage is TRBJ1-2, with D possibly TRBD1 on 6 matching bases. Germline loops: CDR1 LGHDT, CDR2 YNNKEL (reference sequence). V was clipped by 5 bases and J by 8 bases, with 9 bases between them. The CDR3 covers 11 residues. The CDR3 sequence is CASSSGVGYTF. CDR3 in DNA: TGTGCCAGCAGCTCAGGGGTCGGCTACACCTTC.

V and J are TRBV19 and TRBJ1-5, with D possibly being TRBD1 (6 bases). The CDR3 totals 15 residues. The V gene's germline CDR1 is LNHDA and CDR2 SQIVND (reference sequence). V shed 5 bases and J shed 3 bases, with 14 bases lying between them. CDR3 sequence: CASSSRDIANQPQHF. The CDR3 DNA sequence: TGTGCCAGTAGTTCCCGGGACATCGCCAATCAGCCCCAGCATTTT.

The chain carries TRBV10-3 and TRBJ1-2, with TRBD1 matching over 9 bases. The CDR3 loop spans 17 amino acids. V was pared by 7 bases and J by 8 bases, with 20 bases of the junction left unmatched. Germline-derived CDR1 and CDR2 are ENHRY and SYGVKD. CDR3 in DNA: TGTGCCATCACCAGTTCCTTCGGGACAGGGAGGTCTCAGGGCTACACCTTC. This codes for CAITSSFGTGRSQGYTF.